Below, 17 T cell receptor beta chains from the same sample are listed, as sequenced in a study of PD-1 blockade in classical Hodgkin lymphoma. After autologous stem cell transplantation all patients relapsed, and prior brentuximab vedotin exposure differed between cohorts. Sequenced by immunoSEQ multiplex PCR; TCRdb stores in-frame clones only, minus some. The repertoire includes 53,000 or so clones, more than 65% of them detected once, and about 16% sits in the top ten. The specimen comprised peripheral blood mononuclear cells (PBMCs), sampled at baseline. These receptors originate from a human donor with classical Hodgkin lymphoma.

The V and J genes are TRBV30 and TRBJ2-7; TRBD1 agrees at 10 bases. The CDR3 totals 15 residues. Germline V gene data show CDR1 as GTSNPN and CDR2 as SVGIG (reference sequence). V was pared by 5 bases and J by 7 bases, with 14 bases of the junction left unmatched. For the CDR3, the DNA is TGTGCCTGGGATGGGAAAGGGACAGGGGCCTTGGAGCAGTACTTC. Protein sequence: CAWDGKGTGALEQYF.

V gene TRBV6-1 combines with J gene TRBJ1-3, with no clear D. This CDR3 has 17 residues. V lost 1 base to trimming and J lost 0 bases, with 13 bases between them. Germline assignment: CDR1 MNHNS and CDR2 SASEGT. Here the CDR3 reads CASSEGSASSSGNTIYF. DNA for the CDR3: TGTGCCAGCAGTGAAGGGTCGGCCTCAAGCTCTGGAAACACCATATATTTT.

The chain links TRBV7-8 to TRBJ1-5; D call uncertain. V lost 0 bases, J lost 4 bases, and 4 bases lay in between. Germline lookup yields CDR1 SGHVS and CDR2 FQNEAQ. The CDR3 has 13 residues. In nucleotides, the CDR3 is TGTGCCAGCAGCTTAGCGGTAAATCAGCCCCAGCATTTT. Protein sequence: CASSLAVNQPQHF.

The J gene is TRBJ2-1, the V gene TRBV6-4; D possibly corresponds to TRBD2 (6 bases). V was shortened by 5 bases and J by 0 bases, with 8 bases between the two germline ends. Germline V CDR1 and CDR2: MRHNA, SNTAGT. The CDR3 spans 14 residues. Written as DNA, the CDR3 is TGTGCCAGCAGTCGGGGGAGCTCCTACAATGAGCAGTTCTTC. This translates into CASSRGSSYNEQFF.

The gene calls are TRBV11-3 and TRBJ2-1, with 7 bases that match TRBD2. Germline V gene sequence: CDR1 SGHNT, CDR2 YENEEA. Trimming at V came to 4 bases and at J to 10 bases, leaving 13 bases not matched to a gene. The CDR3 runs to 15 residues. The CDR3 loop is CASSYTGTTFGEQFF. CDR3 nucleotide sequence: TGTGCCAGCAGCTATACCGGGACTACCTTCGGGGAGCAGTTCTTC. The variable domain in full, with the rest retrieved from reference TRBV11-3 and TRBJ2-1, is EAGVVQSPRYKIIEKKQPVAFWCNPISGHNTLYWYLQNLGQGPELLIRYENEEAVDDSQLPKDRFSAERLKGVDSTLKIQPAELGDSAVYLCASSYTGTTFGEQFFGPGTRLTVL.

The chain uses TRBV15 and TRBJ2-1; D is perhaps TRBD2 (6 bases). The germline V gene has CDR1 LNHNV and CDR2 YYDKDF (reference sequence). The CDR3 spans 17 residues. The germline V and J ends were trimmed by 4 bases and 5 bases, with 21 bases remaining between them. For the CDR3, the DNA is TGTGCCACCAGCAATCGGGTTTGGGTGCGGGACGACAATGAGCAGTTCTTC. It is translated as CATSNRVWVRDDNEQFF.

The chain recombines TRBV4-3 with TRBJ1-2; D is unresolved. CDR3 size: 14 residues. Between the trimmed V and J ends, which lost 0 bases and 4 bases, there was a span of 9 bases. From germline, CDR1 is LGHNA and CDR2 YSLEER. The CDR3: CASSQDGDPYGYTF. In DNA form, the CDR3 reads TGCGCCAGCAGCCAAGATGGGGATCCCTATGGCTACACCTTC.

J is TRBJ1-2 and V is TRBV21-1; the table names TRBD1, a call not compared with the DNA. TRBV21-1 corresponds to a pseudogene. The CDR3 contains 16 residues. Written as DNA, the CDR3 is TGTGCCAGCAGCAAAAGTTGGCTCGAATCAGAATATGGCTACACCTTC. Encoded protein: CASSKSWLESEYGYTF.

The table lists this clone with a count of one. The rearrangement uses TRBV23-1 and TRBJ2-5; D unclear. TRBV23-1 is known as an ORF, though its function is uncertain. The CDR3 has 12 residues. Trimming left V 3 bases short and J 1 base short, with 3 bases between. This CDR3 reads CASSHGQETQYF. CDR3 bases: TGCGCCAGCAGTCATGGCCAAGAGACCCAGTACTTC.

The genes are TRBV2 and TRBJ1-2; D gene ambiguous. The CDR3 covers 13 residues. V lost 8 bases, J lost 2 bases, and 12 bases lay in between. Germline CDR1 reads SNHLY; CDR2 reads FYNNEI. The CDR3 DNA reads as TGTGCCAGCCGATTTGATACCAACTATGGCTACACCTTC. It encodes CASRFDTNYGYTF.

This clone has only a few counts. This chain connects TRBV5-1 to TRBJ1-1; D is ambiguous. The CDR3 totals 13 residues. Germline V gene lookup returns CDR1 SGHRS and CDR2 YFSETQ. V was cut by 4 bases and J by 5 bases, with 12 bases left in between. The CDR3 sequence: CASSHDAQTEAFF. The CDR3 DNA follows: TGCGCCAGCAGCCACGACGCGCAGACTGAAGCTTTCTTT.

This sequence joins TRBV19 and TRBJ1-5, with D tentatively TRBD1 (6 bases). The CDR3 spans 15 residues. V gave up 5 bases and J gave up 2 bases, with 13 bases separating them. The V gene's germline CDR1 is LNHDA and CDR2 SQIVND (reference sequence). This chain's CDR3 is CASSPRGGGNQPQHF. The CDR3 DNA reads TGTGCCAGTAGTCCCAGGGGAGGTGGCAATCAGCCCCAGCATTTT.

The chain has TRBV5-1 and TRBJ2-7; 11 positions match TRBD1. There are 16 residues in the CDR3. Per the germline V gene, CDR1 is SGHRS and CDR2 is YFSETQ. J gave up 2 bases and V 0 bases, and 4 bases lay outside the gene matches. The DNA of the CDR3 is TGCGCCAGCAGCTTGGCCCAGGGACAGGGGGCCTACGAGCAGTACTTC. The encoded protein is CASSLAQGQGAYEQYF.

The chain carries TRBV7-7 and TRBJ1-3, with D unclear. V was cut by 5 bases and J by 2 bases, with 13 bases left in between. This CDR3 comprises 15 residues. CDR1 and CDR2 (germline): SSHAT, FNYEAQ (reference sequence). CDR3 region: CASSPTEPTGNTIYF. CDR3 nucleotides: TGTGCCAGCAGCCCCACAGAACCGACTGGAAACACCATATATTTT.

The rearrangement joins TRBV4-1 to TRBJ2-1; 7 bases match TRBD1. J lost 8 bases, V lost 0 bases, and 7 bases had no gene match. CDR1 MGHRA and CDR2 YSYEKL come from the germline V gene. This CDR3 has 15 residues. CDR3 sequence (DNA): TGCGCCAGCAGCCAAGATTTCACGACAGGGTATGAGCAGTTCTTC. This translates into CASSQDFTTGYEQFF.

The CDR3 protein is CASSLTYYNEQFF. The CDR3, as DNA: TGCGCCAGCAGCTTAACATATTACAATGAGCAGTTCTTC. The chain carries TRBV5-1 and TRBJ2-1; D gene unclear. The CDR3 loop spans 13 amino acids. The germline CDR1 and CDR2 sequences are SGHRS and YFSETQ. Trimming cost V 2 bases and J 4 bases, with 7 bases left between them.

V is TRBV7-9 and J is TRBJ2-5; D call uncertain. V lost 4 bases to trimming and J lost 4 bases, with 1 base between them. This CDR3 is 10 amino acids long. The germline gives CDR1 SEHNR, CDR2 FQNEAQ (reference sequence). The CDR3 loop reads CASSSETQYF. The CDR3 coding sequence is TGTGCCAGCAGCTCAGAGACCCAGTACTTC. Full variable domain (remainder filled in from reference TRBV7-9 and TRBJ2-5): DTGVSQNPRHKITKRGQNVTFRCDPISEHNRLYWYRQTLGQGPEFLTYFQNEAQLEKSRLLSDRFSAERPKGSFSTLEIQRTEQGDSAMYLCASSSETQYFGPGTRLLVL.